Sequencing of this T cell receptor beta chain was carried out in a study of blood T cell repertoires in COVID-19. Study overall: Both acute and convalescent COVID-19 samples were obtained from the United States, Italy and Spain. The cDNA or gDNA used as material had been derived from T cells, B-cell-depleted T cells, or PBMCs.

In the source study's methods: Counts of nucleated cells, estimated from reference gene primer amplification, were obtained. Assay used: immunoSEQ multiplex PCR; TCRdb lists only in-frame clones, some missing. For V, J and clone size, that table is used; D and trimming come from the DNA. The data contain over 250,000 clones, 65% to 90% of them seen just once; the ten biggest clones take up 13%. The CDR3 consists of 13 residues. The ends were cut back, 0 bases at V and 6 bases at J, with 6 bases in the middle. Germline CDR1 and CDR2: LNHNV and YYDKDF (reference sequence). The rearrangement links TRBV15 to TRBJ2-1; no clear D gene. The clonotype originates from a human donor in a cohort sampled during active COVID-19. Sequencing used peripheral blood. CDR3 bases: TGTGCCACCAGCAGAGATAAGCCCAATGAGCAGTTCTTC. Translating it yields CATSRDKPNEQFF.